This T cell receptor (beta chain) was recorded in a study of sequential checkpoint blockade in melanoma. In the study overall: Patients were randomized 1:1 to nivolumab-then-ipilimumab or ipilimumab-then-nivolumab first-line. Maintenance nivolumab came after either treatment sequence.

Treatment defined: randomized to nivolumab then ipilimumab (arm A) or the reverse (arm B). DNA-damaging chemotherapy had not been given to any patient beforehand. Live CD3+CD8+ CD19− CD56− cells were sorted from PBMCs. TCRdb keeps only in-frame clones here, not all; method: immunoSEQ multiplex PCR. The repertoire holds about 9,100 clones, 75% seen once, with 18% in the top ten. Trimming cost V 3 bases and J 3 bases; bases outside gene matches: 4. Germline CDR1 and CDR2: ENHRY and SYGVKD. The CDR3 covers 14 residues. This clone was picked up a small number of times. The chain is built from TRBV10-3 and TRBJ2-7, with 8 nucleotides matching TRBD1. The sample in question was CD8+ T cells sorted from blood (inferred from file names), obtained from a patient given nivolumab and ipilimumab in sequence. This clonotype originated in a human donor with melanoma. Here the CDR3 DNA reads TGTGCCATCAGTGATCCGGGACAGGACTACGAGCAGTACTTC. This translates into CAISDPGQDYEQYF.